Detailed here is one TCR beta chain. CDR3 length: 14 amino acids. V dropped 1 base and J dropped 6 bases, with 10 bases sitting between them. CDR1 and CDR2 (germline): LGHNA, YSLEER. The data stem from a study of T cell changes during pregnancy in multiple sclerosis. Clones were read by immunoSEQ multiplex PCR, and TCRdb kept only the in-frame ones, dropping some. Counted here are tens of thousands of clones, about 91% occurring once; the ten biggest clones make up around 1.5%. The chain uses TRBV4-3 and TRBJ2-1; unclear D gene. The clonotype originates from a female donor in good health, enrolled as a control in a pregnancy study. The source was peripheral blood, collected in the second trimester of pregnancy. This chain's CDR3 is CASSQVVSGNEQFF. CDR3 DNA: TGCGCCAGCAGCCAAGTTGTATCCGGCAATGAGCAGTTCTTC.